The sequence of this TCR beta chain was determined in a study of T cell clonality in common variable immunodeficiency. Germline CDR1 reads ENHRY; CDR2 reads SYGVKD. This CDR3 contains 16 residues. Trimming cost V 6 bases and J 0 bases, with 15 bases left between them. Repertoires were generated with immunoSEQ multiplex PCR, while TCRdb's copy carries only in-frame clones and drops some. The sample shows some 50,000 clones, none of them appearing just once. This clone was counted many times. The sequenced fragment ends 3 residues before the CDR3 boundary, so the rest is inferred from the germline J gene.

The sequence derives from a person between 18 and 69 years old in good health. The sequenced sample consisted of peripheral blood mononuclear cells. J is TRBJ2-1 and V is TRBV10-3; D remains unclear. The CDR3 bases that were read are TGTGCCATCAGGCGGTCGATCAGTAGCTCCTACAATGAG. Its protein product is CAIRRSISSSYNE. In full, the CDR3 reads CAIRRSISSSYNEQFF.